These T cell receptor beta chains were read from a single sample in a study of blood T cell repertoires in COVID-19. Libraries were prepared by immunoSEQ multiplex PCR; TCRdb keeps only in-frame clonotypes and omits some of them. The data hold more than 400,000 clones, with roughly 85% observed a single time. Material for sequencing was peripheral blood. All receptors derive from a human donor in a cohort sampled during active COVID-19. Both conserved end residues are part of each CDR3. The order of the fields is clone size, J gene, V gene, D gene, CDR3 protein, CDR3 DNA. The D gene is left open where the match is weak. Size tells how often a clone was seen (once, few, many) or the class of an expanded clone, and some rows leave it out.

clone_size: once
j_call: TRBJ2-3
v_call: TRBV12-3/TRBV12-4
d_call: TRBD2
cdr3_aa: CASGPGGFTQYF
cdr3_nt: TGTGCCAGCGGCCCGGGGGGGTTTACGCAGTATTTT

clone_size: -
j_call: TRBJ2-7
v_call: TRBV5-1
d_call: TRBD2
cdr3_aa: CASSLVGLAGGLEQYF
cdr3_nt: TGCGCCAGCAGCTTGGTAGGACTAGCGGGAGGGCTCGAGCAGTACTTC

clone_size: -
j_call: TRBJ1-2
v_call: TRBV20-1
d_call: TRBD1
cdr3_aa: CSARTGNGYTF
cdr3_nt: TGCAGTGCTAGGACAGGGAACGGCTACACCTTC

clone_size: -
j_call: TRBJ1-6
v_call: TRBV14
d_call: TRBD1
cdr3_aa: CASSQDSGTGALALHF
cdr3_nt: TGTGCCAGCAGCCAAGACTCCGGGACAGGGGCCCTCGCCCTCCACTTT

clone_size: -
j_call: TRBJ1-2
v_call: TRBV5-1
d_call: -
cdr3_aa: CASSLTGGNIYGYTF
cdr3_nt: TGCGCCAGCAGCTTGACGGGGGGAAACATCTATGGCTACACCTTC

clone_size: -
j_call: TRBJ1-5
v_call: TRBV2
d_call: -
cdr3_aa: CASRTTENQPQHF
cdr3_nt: TGTGCCAGCAGGACGACAGAAAATCAGCCCCAGCATTTT

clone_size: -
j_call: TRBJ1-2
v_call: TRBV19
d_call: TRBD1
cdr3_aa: CASSLRTGGNGYTF
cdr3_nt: TGTGCCAGTAGTCTGAGGACAGGGGGCAATGGCTACACCTTC

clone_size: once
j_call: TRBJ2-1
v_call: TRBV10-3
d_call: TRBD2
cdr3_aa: CATGGTSGYNEQFF
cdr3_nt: TGTGCCACCGGCGGGACTAGCGGATACAATGAGCAGTTCTTC

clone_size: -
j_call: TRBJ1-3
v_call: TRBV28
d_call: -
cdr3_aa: CASSLINYGTIYF
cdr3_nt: TGTGCCAGCAGTTTAATAAACTATGGCACCATATATTTT

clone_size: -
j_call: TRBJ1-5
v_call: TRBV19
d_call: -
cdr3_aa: CASSIGINQPQHF
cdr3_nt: TGTGCCAGTAGTATCGGGATAAATCAGCCCCAGCATTTT

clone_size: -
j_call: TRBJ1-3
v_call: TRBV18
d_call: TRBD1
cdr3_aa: CASSPMGQGNGNTIYF
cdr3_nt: TGTGCCAGCTCCCCGATGGGACAGGGCAATGGAAACACCATATATTTT

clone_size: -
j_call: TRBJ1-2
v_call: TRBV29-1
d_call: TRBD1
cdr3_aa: CSVEDPDRVYGYTF
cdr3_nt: TGCAGCGTTGAAGACCCAGACAGGGTTTATGGCTACACCTTC

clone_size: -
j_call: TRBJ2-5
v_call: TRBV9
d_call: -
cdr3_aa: CASSVGGWEETQYF
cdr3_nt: TGTGCCAGCAGCGTAGGCGGTTGGGAAGAGACCCAGTACTTC

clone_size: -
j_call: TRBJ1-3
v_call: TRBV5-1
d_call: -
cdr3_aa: CASSLSAGVSGNTIYF
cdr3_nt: TGCGCCAGCAGCTTGTCCGCGGGGGTCTCTGGAAACACCATATATTTT

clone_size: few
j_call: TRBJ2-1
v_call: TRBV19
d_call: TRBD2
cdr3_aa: CASSPGRASDEQFF
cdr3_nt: TGTGCCAGTAGCCCTGGGAGGGCCTCGGATGAGCAGTTCTTC

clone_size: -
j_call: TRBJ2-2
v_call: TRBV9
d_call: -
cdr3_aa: CASSVGGAMTGELFF
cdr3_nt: TGTGCCAGCAGCGTGGGGGGAGCTATGACCGGGGAGCTGTTTTTT